This T cell receptor beta chain originates from a study of beta chain features in type 1 diabetes (dated by TCRdb to between 2017 and 2018). Some background on the complete study: No differences in mean age, gender distribution, total cell number or subset yield were found between patients and healthy donors. A total of over 95,000,000 sorted cells were examined across all samples, and RNA yield correlated strongly with the number of cells per subset. In the study, recently diagnosed type 1 diabetes patients and matched healthy donors were compared on the TCRB repertoires of their sorted circulating CD4+ T cell subsets. Regulatory and stem cell-like memory subsets were obtained from only 8 patients and about 8 healthy donors, while naive and central memory subsets were obtained from all 30 or so donors.

Unmatched junction bases come to 7, with V trimmed by 0 bases and J by 0 bases. From the germline V gene (reference sequence), CDR1 is MNHEY and CDR2 is SMNVEV. From cysteine to valine, the CDR3 is 17 amino acids long. This entry keeps only the CDR3 DNA: 51 bases, framed from base 1. This clone was seen a few times. This clone's antigen is unknown. No per-base quality is available; no much larger clone lies one base away. From each donor, a single peripheral blood sample of about 100 mL on average was drawn into heparinised tubes. Using a panel that included CD45RO, CCR7, CD25, CD127, CD95 and CD27, naive, central memory, regulatory and stem cell-like memory CD4+ T cells were sorted on a BD FACSAria II. Purity was above 95% for every sorted population. PBMCs were separated immediately by Lymphoprep density gradient centrifugation and were stained directly, without being cultured. So that batch effects would be minimized, each experiment stained and sorted samples in pairs, pairing one healthy donor with one patient.

The entire isolated RNA was reverse transcribed using the High Capacity cDNA Reverse Transcription Kit, and thus expressed TCRB transcripts were sequenced. Deep immunoSEQ sequencing was performed on naive, central memory and regulatory T cell samples, with an average of around 3.5 million total reads per sample. After sorted cells were lysed in RLT buffer, RNA was extracted with DNase-treated RNeasy Micro or Mini kits, with the choice depending on cell number. Each cell subset was processed separately to prevent cross-contamination, with patient and healthy donor samples processed together. TCRB sequences were amplified from cDNA with the immunoSEQ multiplex PCR, producing 87-bp fragments spanning the CDR3 region. Sequencing of the amplicons was performed on the Illumina HiSeq platform. As for the original processing: PCR bias was computationally corrected using synthetic template baselines, reads within Hamming distance 2 were collapsed, and singletons that could not be merged were discarded. By aligning reads against IMGT, V, D and J genes, CDR3 length, and insertions or deletions at six rearrangement sites were assigned. Clonotype counts were normalized to sorted cell number within each subset before computing true diversity and Gini coefficients with the tcR R package. The overlap coefficient, calculated on TCRB nucleotide sequences, was used to measure repertoire sharing. In its TCRdb copy, this immuneACCESS table keeps in-frame sequences only and misses some clones. Where compared with another copy, unresolved V genes explain less than half of these, and the others have no known cause. V, J and clone size are those of that table, while D and trimming were read from the DNA. Counted in this sample were about 320,000 clones; around 13% of them appeared once. The biggest ten clones account for about 6.7% of the sample.

What the study reported, not specific to this receptor: Type 1 diabetes patients showed a moderate but significant shortening of TCRB CDR3 length in all four CD4+ subsets. Sequencing cDNA rather than genomic DNA could over-represent highly expressing activated cells, although activation and CD3 levels did not differ between groups. Patients with type 1 diabetes made fewer insertions and deleted more nucleotides at VDJ recombination sites, implying thymic rearrangement abnormalities. Naive, central memory and regulatory TCRB repertoires appeared to be more alike among patients than among healthy donors. HLA sub-analyses involved small numbers of individuals, so any influence of HLA type on TCRB rearrangement remained unresolved. Shorter templates might be favored by PCR, yet because patient and control samples were amplified and corrected together, any such skew would affect both groups equally.

The sequenced material came from central memory CD4+ T cells from blood. This TCR came from a man younger than 40 in good health. The chain is encoded by TRBV27 joined to TRBJ2-7; 8 bases in between match TRBD2. In nucleotide form, the sequence is TGTGCCAGCAGTTTATCCGGGGGACTAGGAAGCTCCTACGAGCAGTACGTC. Translated, it gives CASSLSGGLGSSYEQYV.